The TCR beta chain under discussion was sequenced for a study of molecular identifiers for immune sequencing clone quantification (dated by TCRdb to the late 2010s). Context from the whole study: For a replicate experiment, the RNA from either about 20,000 or 100,000 naive CD8 T cells was divided into five aliquots, and four of those aliquots went on to sequencing. The study was a methods study using CD8 T cells to benchmark molecular-identifier clustering-based TCR repertoire sequencing (MIDCIRS) and TCR RNA copy counting. The investigation overall reported the following: Spiked-in Jurkat TCR RNA (10 copies' worth), which is not part of the donor repertoire, was contained in the naive libraries. Without barcode sub-clustering, chimeric consensus sequences inflated TCR diversity; chimeras reached as high as 47%. Highly expanded clone sizes could be underestimated if identical TCR molecules share a barcode. In CMV-specific effector cells, clones with more than 20 RNA copies accounted for over 99% of molecules, whereas in naive cells such clones accounted for under 1%. Modeling estimated about 3.3 recovered TCR RNA copies per cell, compared with roughly 10 by digital PCR, which implies 30% to 35% capture efficiency. Even against a background of about a million naive CD8 T cells, spiked-in Jurkat TCR RNA amounting to a single cell's worth was reported to be detectable.

This clonotype was detected ten times or more. The clone's antigen remains unknown. Base quality data are lacking; no much larger clone is found one base away. Its CDR3 holds 14 amino acids, cysteine through phenylalanine. Only the CDR3 portion is preserved as DNA: 42 bases, with reading frame beginning at the first base. V loses 10 bases of germline sequence and J loses 0 bases, and the interval between the two ends is 10 bases. Libraries of naive CD8 T cells were built from approximately 20,000 to 980,000 sorted cells, with 10%, 30% or 50% of the purified RNA used. Naive CD8 T cells, defined as CD8+CD4-CCR7+CD45RA+, were FACS-sorted into RLT Plus buffer on a BD FACSAria II. To test detection sensitivity, Jurkat RNA equivalent to roughly eleven TCR copies was spiked into samples of about 20,000-1,100,000 naive CD8 T cells. CD8 T cells were enriched using RosetteSep CD8+ T Cell Enrichment Cocktail and Ficoll-Paque, and the enriched cells then underwent ACK red cell lysis.

Preparation of the library involved PCR. The sequencer listed for this sample is NextSeq 500. Preparation of bulk TCR libraries followed a previously described approach, with the TCR primers listed in Table S5. Purification of total RNA was performed with the Qiagen AllPrep DNA/RNA kit. Before analysis, reads from multiple sequencing runs of the same library were pooled. Per the original workflow: Reads were retained only if an exact TCR constant sequence was present, and the retained reads were trimmed to 150 nt and grouped according to their 12-nt molecular barcodes. Reads inside each barcode group were sub-clustered using a 15% Levenshtein threshold, and a quality-weighted consensus sequence was constructed for each RNA molecule. Non-functional sequences were discarded, and so were lower-count sequences lying one edit away from another sequence. On the basis of fitting two negative binomial distributions, barcode sub-clusters with fewer than 20% of the maximum read count were discarded. The raw public reads went through TCRdb reprocessing: fastp at Q25, MiXCR clone calling, in-frame beta chains kept. Rows with a matching CDR3 protein are joined into one entry that keeps the most common DNA and genes. These V and J calls rely on TCRdb rather than the paper's analysis. The sample profile shows about 630,000 distinct CDR3 sequences; 25% of them were found once. Clones ranked in the top ten supply about 0.84% of the sample.

The sequence was obtained from a human donor in good health. Some libraries in this study had Jurkat cell RNA spiked in. Material for sequencing was naive CD8+ T cells from blood, with Jurkat cell RNA spiked in. The cell subset or site label here, explained by the study, means: FACS-sorted CD8+CD4-CCR7+CD45RA+ naive T cells. The sequence is built from TRBV12-3 or TRBV12-4 and TRBJ2-6; no D segment can be confidently identified. The nucleotide sequence is given as TGTGCCAAGGGTCCGAGCTCTGGGGCCAACGTCCTGACTTTC. This gives the protein CAKGPSSGANVLTF.